This TCR beta chain came from a study of cytomegalovirus exposure and HLA in healthy donors. The PCR ran on 60 Vbeta and 13 Jbeta primers. In the authors' workflow: Around 12 million of tens of millions of unique TCR beta chains were shared, per a later count. Libraries were prepared by immunoSEQ multiplex PCR; TCRdb keeps only in-frame clonotypes and omits some of them. The V and J calls and clone size were taken over from that table, and D and trimming were inferred from the DNA. This table has approximately 130,000 clones, 70% to 80% appearing once. As to this clone: Its antigen is not identified.

Study observations and caveats: A later analysis found that most CMV-associated TCR beta chains appeared HLA-restricted. Roughly uniform sequencing depth across donors was assumed, possibly incorrectly. According to the study, about 180 TCR beta chains were cytomegalovirus-associated.

Sequenced material: PBMCs. The TCR was taken from a man aged 45 to 65 in good health and CMV-seronegative.

CDR3: CASSLVAGDEQYF. The CDR3 coding sequence is TGTGCCAGCAGCTTAGTTGCAGGGGACGAGCAGTACTTC. The genes are TRBV7-8 and TRBJ2-7; the D gene is possibly TRBD1 (6 bases). This CDR3 comprises 13 residues. The ends were cut back, 1 base at V and 5 bases at J, with 9 bases in the middle. The germline V gene has CDR1 SGHVS and CDR2 FQNEAQ.